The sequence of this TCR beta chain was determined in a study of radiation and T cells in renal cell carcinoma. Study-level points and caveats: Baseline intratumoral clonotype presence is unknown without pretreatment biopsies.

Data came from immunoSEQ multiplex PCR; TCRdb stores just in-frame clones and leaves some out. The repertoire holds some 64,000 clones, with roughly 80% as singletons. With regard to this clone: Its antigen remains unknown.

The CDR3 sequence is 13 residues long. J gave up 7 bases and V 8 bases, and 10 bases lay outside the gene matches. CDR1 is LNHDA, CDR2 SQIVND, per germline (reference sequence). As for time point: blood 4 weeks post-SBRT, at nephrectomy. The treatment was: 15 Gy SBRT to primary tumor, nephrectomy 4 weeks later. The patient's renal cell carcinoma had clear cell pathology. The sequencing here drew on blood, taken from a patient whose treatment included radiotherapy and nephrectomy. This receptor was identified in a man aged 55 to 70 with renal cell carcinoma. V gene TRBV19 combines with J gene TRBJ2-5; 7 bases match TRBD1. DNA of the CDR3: TGTGCCAGTTCTACAGGGGCCGCAGGGACCCAGTACTTC. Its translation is CASSTGAAGTQYF.